These T cell receptor beta chains were read from a single sample in a study of blood T cell repertoires in COVID-19. Generated by immunoSEQ multiplex PCR, the TCRdb table keeps only in-frame clones and is missing some. The sample holds 200,000 to 250,000 clones, 80% to 90% seen once. Sequenced material: peripheral blood. These receptors originate from a man in his late teens or twenties with active or convalescent COVID-19. CDR3s include the opening cysteine and the closing phenylalanine or tryptophan. D genes are given only for firm matches. Not all rows give a size; the values are once, few, many and, for expanded clones, a class.

TRBV19	TRBJ2-5	TRBD1	-	TGTGCCAGTAGTATCTCCGGGACAGCCCAAGAGACCCAGTACTTC	CASSISGTAQETQYF
TRBV2	TRBJ1-1	-	-	TGTGCCAGCAGTGGCAGGGCAGACCCTGAAGCTTTCTTT	CASSGRADPEAFF
TRBV18	TRBJ2-5	-	-	TGTGCCAGCTCACCTACCACCAGGGGTGAGGAGACCCAGTACTTC	CASSPTTRGEETQYF
TRBV12-5	TRBJ1-1	-	-	TGTGCTAGTGGGGTACAGAACACTGAAGCTTTCTTT	CASGVQNTEAFF
TRBV19	TRBJ2-7	TRBD1	-	TGTGCCAGTACCTACACTTACAGGGGGCTTAACGAGCAGTACTTC	CASTYTYRGLNEQYF
TRBV7-2	TRBJ2-3	-	few	TGTGCCAGCAGCTTATTTCCCGCAGATACGCAGTATTTT	CASSLFPADTQYF
TRBV25-1	TRBJ2-7	-	-	TGTGCCAGCAGATCAGGGCATGCGTACGAGCAGTACTTC	CASRSGHAYEQYF
TRBV5-4	TRBJ2-5	TRBD1	-	TGTGCCAGTACCCAGGGGGTAGGGGAGACCCAGTACTTC	CASTQGVGETQYF
TRBV24-1	TRBJ1-4	-	-	TGTGCCACCAGTGATTTCCCCCTGGGACTGTCTAATGAAAAACTGTTTTTT	CATSDFPLGLSNEKLFF
TRBV28	TRBJ1-4	TRBD1	-	TGTGCCAGCAGTGACTCCGGGACAGGGAGTGAAAAACTGTTTTTT	CASSDSGTGSEKLFF
TRBV5-4	TRBJ2-1	TRBD2	-	TGTGCCAGCAGCTTGGAACTAGCGGGAGGGCGCAATGAGCAGTTCTTC	CASSLELAGGRNEQFF
TRBV27	TRBJ2-1	TRBD2	-	TGTGCCAGCAGCCCCGGGGTAGCGGGGTACAATGAGCAGTTCTTC	CASSPGVAGYNEQFF
TRBV18	TRBJ2-6	TRBD2	-	TGTGCCAGCTCACCTCTCTCGACTAGCGGGAGAACTGGGGCCAACGTCCTGACTTTC	CASSPLSTSGRTGANVLTF
TRBV20-1	TRBJ1-4	-	-	TGCAGTGCTAGTCAGGCTTGGGTGGGCGGGGAGGAAAAACTGTTTTTT	CSASQAWVGGEEKLFF
TRBV6-5	TRBJ2-3	TRBD2	-	TGTGCCAGCAGTTCCCGGGGAGGGCCAGATACGCAGTATTTT	CASSSRGGPDTQYF
TRBV5-4	TRBJ2-1	-	-	TGTGCCAGCAGCTTGGCCCCTCTGGAGCAGTTCTTC	CASSLAPLEQFF
TRBV24-1	TRBJ2-7	TRBD2	-	TGTGCCACCAGTGTGGCGGGAGTGGACGAGCAGTACTTC	CATSVAGVDEQYF
TRBV5-1	TRBJ2-1	-	-	TGCGCCAGCAGCGCCGCACTAGGATACAATGAGCAGTTCTTC	CASSAALGYNEQFF
TRBV10-2	TRBJ1-5	-	-	TGCGCCAGCAGGGTCGGGACCGCCGAGGGAGGTCAGCCCCAGCATTTT	CASRVGTAEGGQPQHF
TRBV6-5	TRBJ2-2	-	-	TGTGCCAGCAGTTACTCCCCTGGACAAACCACCGGGGAGCTGTTTTTT	CASSYSPGQTTGELFF
TRBV19	TRBJ1-5	TRBD1	-	TGTGCCAGTAGTAGGGGACAGCTTAGCAATCAGCCCCAGCATTTT	CASSRGQLSNQPQHF
TRBV19	TRBJ2-7	TRBD2	-	TGTGCCAGTAGTACCCAACCAAAGACTAGCGGGAGGTCCGCCTACGAGCAGTACTTC	CASSTQPKTSGRSAYEQYF
TRBV9	TRBJ2-2	TRBD1	-	TGTGCCAGCAGCGTAGGGGGACAGGGGCCCACCGGGGAGCTGTTTTTT	CASSVGGQGPTGELFF
TRBV11-1	TRBJ2-2	-	-	TGTGCCAGTAGAAAGGCGCGGGACACCGGGGAGCTGTTTTTT	CASRKARDTGELFF
TRBV12-3/TRBV12-4	TRBJ2-1	-	once	TGTGCCAGCAGTTTAGATGGTAGCTATGAGCAGTTCTTC	CASSLDGSYEQFF
TRBV27	TRBJ2-7	-	once	TGTGCCAGCAGGCCCAATAGACAGAAGACCTACGAGCAGTACTTC	CASRPNRQKTYEQYF
TRBV27	TRBJ2-1	-	once	TGTGCCAGCAGTGCAACAGGGAATGAGCAGTTCTTC	CASSATGNEQFF
TRBV11-2	TRBJ2-3	TRBD2	-	TGTGCCAGCAGTCAACTAGCGGACCTCATGTATACGCAGTATTTT	CASSQLADLMYTQYF
TRBV5-8	TRBJ1-1	TRBD1	once	TGTGCCAGCAGGACTGACAGGGGGCGGGCCACTGAAGCTTTCTTT	CASRTDRGRATEAFF
TRBV6-1	TRBJ1-2	-	-	TGTGCCAGCAGTGAAGCGTGGGAGATCTATGGCTACACCTTC	CASSEAWEIYGYTF
TRBV11-3	TRBJ2-7	-	-	TGTGCCAGCAGCAGAACCCGGGGCGAGCAGTACTTC	CASSRTRGEQYF
TRBV11-2	TRBJ2-7	TRBD2	-	TGTGCCAGCAGAACTAGCGGGAGTACCGAGCAGTACTTC	CASRTSGSTEQYF
TRBV19	TRBJ1-5	-	-	TGTGCCAGTAGTATTTGGGGGGGGCAGCCCCAGCATTTT	CASSIWGGQPQHF